These T cell receptor beta chains were read from a single sample in a study of molecular identifiers for immune sequencing clone quantification. TCRdb re-analysed the PCR reads in MiXCR, keeping a single row per CDR3 protein. This table has under 600,000 distinct CDR3 sequences, around 23% appearing once. Sequencing used naive CD8+ T cells from blood, with Jurkat cell RNA spiked in. Every receptor here comes from a human donor in good health. Some libraries in this study had Jurkat cell RNA spiked in. Both conserved end residues are part of each CDR3.

V gene: TRBV6-2/TRBV6-3; CDR3 protein: CASSYVGQPQHF
V gene: TRBV7-6; CDR3 protein: CASSLHGTYEQYF
V gene: TRBV7-6; CDR3 protein: CASSGRIGGTNEKLFF
V gene: TRBV15; CDR3 protein: CATSVRTASGQPQHF
V gene: TRBV4-3; CDR3 protein: CASSQDLSNQPQHF
V gene: TRBV2; CDR3 protein: CASLLDSSYEQYF
V gene: TRBV4-3; CDR3 protein: CASSPSWGNQRQHF
V gene: TRBV24-1; CDR3 protein: CATSDAATGTLGETQYF
V gene: TRBV20-1; CDR3 protein: CSARVGTSGKLYEQFF
V gene: TRBV6-1; CDR3 protein: CASSENPWDNTEAFF
V gene: TRBV15; CDR3 protein: CATSSPTNAYEQYF
V gene: TRBV20-1; CDR3 protein: CSAPDLNLDTDTQYF
V gene: TRBV11-2; CDR3 protein: CASSGKTNQETQYF
V gene: TRBV6-2/TRBV6-3; CDR3 protein: CASSYLWFGELFF
V gene: TRBV12-3/TRBV12-4; CDR3 protein: CASSLMEQKAFF
V gene: TRBV20-1; CDR3 protein: CSARGAGTRITDTQYF
V gene: TRBV30; CDR3 protein: CAWSGPYTGGRGPQHF
V gene: TRBV5-1; CDR3 protein: CASSFHPGSYEQYF
V gene: TRBV10-3; CDR3 protein: CAISAPGASTDTQYF
V gene: TRBV28; CDR3 protein: CASRSGQGNEQFF
V gene: TRBV4-1; CDR3 protein: CASSQGGTGLYEQYF
V gene: TRBV7-2; CDR3 protein: CASSLMGPGLGLSYNEQFF
V gene: TRBV7-9; CDR3 protein: CASSSLSAGPTNEKLFF
V gene: TRBV24-1; CDR3 protein: CATGDEERGDLNQPQHF
V gene: TRBV19; CDR3 protein: CASSLNSGDGYTF
V gene: TRBV12-3/TRBV12-4; CDR3 protein: CASSSNDPGAGGYQETPYF
V gene: TRBV19; CDR3 protein: CASRVQGGYGYTF
V gene: TRBV12-3/TRBV12-4; CDR3 protein: CASSSGTGGYEQYF
V gene: TRBV6-6; CDR3 protein: CTSSYLNRAGETQYF
V gene: TRBV11-2; CDR3 protein: CASSQPGSEQFF
V gene: TRBV4-3; CDR3 protein: CASSQGTGKDEQYF
V gene: TRBV20-1; CDR3 protein: CSARGGDVYEQYF
V gene: TRBV7-6; CDR3 protein: CASSLAPGRTSYEQYF
V gene: TRBV7-6; CDR3 protein: CASSSDRGLGYEQYF
V gene: TRBV2; CDR3 protein: CASTSSPSSGLSYEQYF
V gene: TRBV7-9; CDR3 protein: CASSLWDTYEQYF